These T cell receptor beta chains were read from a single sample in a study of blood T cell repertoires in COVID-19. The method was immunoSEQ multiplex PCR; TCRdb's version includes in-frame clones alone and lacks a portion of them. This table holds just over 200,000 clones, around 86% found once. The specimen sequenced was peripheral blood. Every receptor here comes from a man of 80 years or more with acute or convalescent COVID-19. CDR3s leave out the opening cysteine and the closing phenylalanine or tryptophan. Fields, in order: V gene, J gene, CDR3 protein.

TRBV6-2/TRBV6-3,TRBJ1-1,ASSPHGTRNTEAF
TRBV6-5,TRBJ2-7,ASDSRAGGIDEQY
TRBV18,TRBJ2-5,ASSDRGSQQETQY
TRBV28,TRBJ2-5,ASSLAQGVGQETQY
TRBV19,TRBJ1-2,ASSTIGQRNGYT
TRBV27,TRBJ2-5,ASSLRLAGEGETQY
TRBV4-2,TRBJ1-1,ASSPPRGEAF
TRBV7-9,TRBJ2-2,ASSSRETNTGELF
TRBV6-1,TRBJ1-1,ASSEVAQGAEAF
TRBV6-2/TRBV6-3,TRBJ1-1,ASSYRQGYSEAF
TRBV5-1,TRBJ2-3,ASSLQGASTDTQY
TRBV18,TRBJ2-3,ASSLTGPTDTQY
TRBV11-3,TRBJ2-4,ASSLDGGEGAKNIQY
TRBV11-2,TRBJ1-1,ASSPYGTANTEAF
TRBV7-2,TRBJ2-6,ASRGTGAGANVLT
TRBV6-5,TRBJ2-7,ASRSGTSGRAKY
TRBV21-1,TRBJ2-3,ASSKRRGTDTQY
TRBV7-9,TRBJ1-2,ASSLVTNYGYT
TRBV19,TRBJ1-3,ASSQDSLGNTIY
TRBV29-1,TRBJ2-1,SGQGSSYNEQF
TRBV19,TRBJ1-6,ASSIQGPGSPLH
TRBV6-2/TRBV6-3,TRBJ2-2,ASSLGLARARELF
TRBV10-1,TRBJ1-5,ASTPGQSNQPQH
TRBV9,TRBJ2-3,ASDPTGDTQY
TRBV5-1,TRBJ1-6,ASSLGEFASPLH
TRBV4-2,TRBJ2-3,ASSQTTSGRAGDTQY
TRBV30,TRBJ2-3,AWSGAGGDTQY
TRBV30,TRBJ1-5,AWSVPGIGNQPQH
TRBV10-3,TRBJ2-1,AISPKGGGVDEQF
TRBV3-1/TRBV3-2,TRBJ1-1,ASSQVTEMNTEAF
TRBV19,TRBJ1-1,ASTSGRGNTEAF
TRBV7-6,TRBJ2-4,ASSSTPPGQGYLNIQY
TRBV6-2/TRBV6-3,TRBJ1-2,ASSHPSPGQLYGYT
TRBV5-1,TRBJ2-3,ASSPGLAGTDTQY
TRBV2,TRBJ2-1,ASSGLTTFGDEQF
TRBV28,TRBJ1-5,ASSHRDRGANQPQH
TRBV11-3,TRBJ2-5,ASSLDRGQEY